This passage covers 4 T cell receptor beta chains from one sample sequenced in a study of T cell responses to AZD1222 COVID-19 vaccine. Assay: immunoSEQ multiplex PCR; the TCRdb copy retains only in-frame clones and omits some. The data show tens of thousands of clones, with approximately 80% seen just once and around 5% held by the top ten. The specimen was peripheral blood, collected 28 days after the second AZD1222 dose. The receptors were sampled from an adult who received the AZD1222 COVID-19 vaccine.

The chain is built from TRBV7-2 and TRBJ1-5, with 9 bases that match TRBD1. From germline, CDR1 is SGHTA and CDR2 FQGNSA. There are 14 residues in the CDR3. V dropped 5 bases and J dropped 5; count of bases not matched to a gene: 4. The CDR3 nucleotides read TGTGCCAGCAGCCTTCGGACAGGGGATCAGCCCCAGCATTTT. Its translation: CASSLRTGDQPQHF.

This clone is a singleton in its sample. The V gene is TRBV2, the J gene TRBJ2-3; the D is unclear. Germline V gene sequence: CDR1 SNHLY, CDR2 FYNNEI. The V gene lost 6 bases and the J gene lost 6 bases, with 13 bases spanning the gap. This CDR3 has 13 residues. The CDR3 nucleotides read TGTGCCAGCAGCCCGAGGATACGGGATACGCAGTATTTT. It encodes CASSPRIRDTQYF.

The chain carries TRBV7-9 and TRBJ1-4, with a possible D match to TRBD1 (5 bases). V was pared by 3 bases and J by 8 bases, with 13 bases between. Germline values: CDR1 SEHNR, CDR2 FQNEAQ (reference sequence). This CDR3 is built from 14 residues. For the CDR3, the DNA is TGTGCCAGCAGCTTCTCTACCTGGGGGGAAAAACTGTTTTTT. Translated, it gives CASSFSTWGEKLFF.

The V call is TRBV20-1, the J call TRBJ1-1; D is unresolved. There are 13 residues in the CDR3. The V gene lost 3 bases and the J gene lost 4 bases, with 12 bases spanning the gap. The germline V gene has CDR1 DFQATT and CDR2 SNEGSKA (reference sequence). The CDR3 region is CSASGGRSTEAFF. The CDR3 bases are TGCAGTGCTAGTGGCGGCAGGTCCACTGAAGCTTTCTTT.